These T cell receptor beta chains were read from a single sample in a study of blood T cell repertoires in COVID-19. Produced via immunoSEQ multiplex PCR; TCRdb's table is partial and in-frame only. The data contain about 440,000 clones, 90% of them singletons. The specimen was PBMCs or T cells enriched from blood (not recorded which). The receptors here all came from a man aged 18 to 35 who had recovered from COVID-19. CDR3s include the opening cysteine and the closing phenylalanine or tryptophan. A D gene is named only where the DNA matches it firmly. Rows give clone size only sometimes, using once, few, many, or a class for an expanded clone.

>-|TRBV10-3|TRBJ1-1|TRBD1
TGTGCCATCAGAACCGGACAGGGGGCCACTGAAGCTTTCTTT
CAIRTGQGATEAFF
>-|TRBV6-1|TRBJ1-2|-
TGTGCCAGCAGTGAAAGGGGCCAGATCTATGGCTACACCTTC
CASSERGQIYGYTF
>-|TRBV3-1/TRBV3-2|TRBJ2-7|TRBD2
TGTGCCAGCAGCCACCGTACTAGCGGGAGAGAGGAGCAGTACTTC
CASSHRTSGREEQYF
>-|TRBV5-1|TRBJ1-5|-
TGCGCCAGCAGCTTGGACACGCCGAATCAGCCCCAGCATTTT
CASSLDTPNQPQHF
>-|TRBV9|TRBJ2-3|-
TGTGCCAGCAGCGTAGGAGGGGGGGGCCCAACAGATACGCAGTATTTT
CASSVGGGGPTDTQYF
>-|TRBV10-2|TRBJ1-5|TRBD1
TGCGCCAGCAGCCCGGACAGGGCCAATCAGCCCCAGCATTTT
CASSPDRANQPQHF
>-|TRBV7-9|TRBJ1-4|-
TGTGCCAGCAGCTTATCCCAGGGAGAAAAACTGTTTTTT
CASSLSQGEKLFF
>-|TRBV28|TRBJ1-5|TRBD1
TGTGCCAGTTTCGGGACAGATTATAGCAATCAGCCCCAGCATTTT
CASFGTDYSNQPQHF
>-|TRBV12-3/TRBV12-4|TRBJ2-1|-
TGTGCCAGCAGTCAGTTTAATGAGCAGTTCTTC
CASSQFNEQFF
>-|TRBV7-9|TRBJ1-1|-
TGTGCCATAAATGGTAGGAACACTGAAGCTTTCTTT
CAINGRNTEAFF
>few|TRBV19|TRBJ1-2|TRBD1
TGTGCCAGTAGTATAATATCCGGGGACAGCTATGGCTACACCTTC
CASSIISGDSYGYTF
>-|TRBV10-2|TRBJ2-3|-
TGCGCCAGCAAAATCAGGGCGTTGCCCACAGATACGCAGTATTTT
CASKIRALPTDTQYF
>once|TRBV7-3|TRBJ1-2|-
TGTGCCAGCAGCTTCAGGGCCGGACAGGGCTACACCTTC
CASSFRAGQGYTF
>-|TRBV6-5|TRBJ1-3|-
TGTGCCAGCAGTCTAGGAGGAGTCTCTGGAAACACCATATATTTT
CASSLGGVSGNTIYF
>-|TRBV6-5|TRBJ1-1|-
TGTGCCACCGACACGGTGAGTCGATTCACTGAAGCTTTCTTT
CATDTVSRFTEAFF
>-|TRBV27|TRBJ1-1|-
TGTGCCAGCAGCTATTTAGATGGGAGAACTGAAGCTTTCTTT
CASSYLDGRTEAFF
>once|TRBV7-9|TRBJ2-3|TRBD2
TGTGCCAGCAGCAGGCGGGAGGATACGCAGTATTTT
CASSRREDTQYF
>once|TRBV11-2|TRBJ1-1|-
TGTGCCAGCAGCTTAGGGGGCAGAGGCACTGAAGCTTTCTTT
CASSLGGRGTEAFF